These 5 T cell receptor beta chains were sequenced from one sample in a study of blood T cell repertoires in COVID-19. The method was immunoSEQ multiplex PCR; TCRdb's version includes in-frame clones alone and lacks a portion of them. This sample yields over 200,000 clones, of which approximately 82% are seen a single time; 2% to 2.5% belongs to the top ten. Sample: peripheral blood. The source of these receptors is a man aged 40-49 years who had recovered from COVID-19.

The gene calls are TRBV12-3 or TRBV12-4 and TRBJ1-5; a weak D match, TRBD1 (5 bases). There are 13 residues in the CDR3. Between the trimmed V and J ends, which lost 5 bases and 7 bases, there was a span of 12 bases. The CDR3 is CASSERGDQPQHF. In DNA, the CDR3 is TGTGCCAGCAGTGAAAGGGGCGACCAGCCCCAGCATTTT.

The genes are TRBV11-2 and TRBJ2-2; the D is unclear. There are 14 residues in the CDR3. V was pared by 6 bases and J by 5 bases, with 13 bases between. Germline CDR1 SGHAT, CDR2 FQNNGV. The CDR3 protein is CASSSEVVTGELFF. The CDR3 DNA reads TGTGCCAGCAGTTCAGAGGTAGTGACCGGGGAGCTGTTTTTT.

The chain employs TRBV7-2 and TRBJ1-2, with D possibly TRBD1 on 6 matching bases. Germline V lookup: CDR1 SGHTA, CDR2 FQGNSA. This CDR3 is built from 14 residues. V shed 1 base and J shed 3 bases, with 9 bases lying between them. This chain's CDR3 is CASSLGGRYYGYTF. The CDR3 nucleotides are TGTGCCAGCAGCTTAGGGGGGCGTTACTATGGCTACACCTTC.

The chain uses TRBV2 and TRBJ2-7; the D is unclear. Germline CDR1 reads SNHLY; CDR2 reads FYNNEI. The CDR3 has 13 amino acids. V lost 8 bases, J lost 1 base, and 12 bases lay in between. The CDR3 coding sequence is TGTGCCAGCCTTTTCCCGGGTTCCTACGAGCAGTACTTC. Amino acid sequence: CASLFPGSYEQYF.

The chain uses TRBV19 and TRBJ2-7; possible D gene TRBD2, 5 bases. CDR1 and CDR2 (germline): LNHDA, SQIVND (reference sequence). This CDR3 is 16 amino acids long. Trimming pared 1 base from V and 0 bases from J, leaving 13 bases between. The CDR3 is CASSIGASRYSYEQYF. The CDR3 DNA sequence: TGTGCCAGTAGTATAGGAGCTAGCAGATACTCCTACGAGCAGTACTTC.